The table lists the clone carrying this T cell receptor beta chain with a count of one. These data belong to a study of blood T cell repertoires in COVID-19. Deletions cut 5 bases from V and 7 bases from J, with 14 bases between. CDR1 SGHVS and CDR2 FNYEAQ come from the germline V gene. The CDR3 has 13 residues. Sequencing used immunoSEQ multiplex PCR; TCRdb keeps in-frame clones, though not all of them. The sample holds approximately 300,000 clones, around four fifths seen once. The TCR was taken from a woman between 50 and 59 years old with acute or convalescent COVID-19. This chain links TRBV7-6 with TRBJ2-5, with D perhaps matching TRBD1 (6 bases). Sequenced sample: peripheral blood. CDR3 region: CASSLPQGLTQYF. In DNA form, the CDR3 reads TGTGCCAGCAGCCTTCCGCAGGGGCTGACCCAGTACTTC.